Listed here is a single TCR beta chain. Its antigen is currently unknown. TCRdb's copy holds only in-frame clones and misses some; the assay was immunoSEQ multiplex PCR. The sample records around 35,000 clones, just over 90% being singletons. This record belongs to a study of T cells in localized non-small cell lung cancer. The study, taken as a whole, reports: Uninvolved adjacent lung showed peak T cell clonality, exceeding tumor. Heterogeneity remains possible, as sequencing covered one tumor region only. For the top 100 tumor clones, a median roughly 56 also appeared in adjacent lung.

The V gene lost 0 bases and the J gene lost 0 bases, with 2 bases spanning the gap. Germline-derived CDR1 and CDR2 are MNHEY and SVGAGI. The CDR3 is 13 residues long. This chain links TRBV6-5 with TRBJ1-2; D is ambiguous. The TCR originated in a female donor over 55 with stage I lung adenocarcinoma. Sequences were derived from peripheral blood, sampled before any cancer treatment. The CDR3 reads CASSYSSNYGYTF. In DNA, the CDR3 is TGTGCCAGCAGTTACTCGTCTAACTATGGCTACACCTTC.